This T cell receptor beta chain was retrieved from a study of technical replicates of blood from a few donors. Some clones are missing from TCRdb's copy, which holds only in-frame ones; the method was immunoSEQ multiplex PCR. The sample lists roughly 61,000 clones, 97% seen once, with over 0.15% in the top ten. Germline trimming cut 0 bases from V and 1 base from J; bases unmatched to any gene: 6. There are 16 residues in the CDR3. Germline assignment: CDR1 SGHRS and CDR2 YFSETQ. Sequencing input: T cells isolated from PBMCs. The chain uses TRBV5-1 and TRBJ2-5, with 7 bases fitting TRBD1. This receptor was identified in a human donor in good health. The CDR3 DNA follows: TGCGCCAGCAGCTTGGGGACAGGAGCCGTCCAAGAGACCCAGTACTTC. Translating it yields CASSLGTGAVQETQYF.